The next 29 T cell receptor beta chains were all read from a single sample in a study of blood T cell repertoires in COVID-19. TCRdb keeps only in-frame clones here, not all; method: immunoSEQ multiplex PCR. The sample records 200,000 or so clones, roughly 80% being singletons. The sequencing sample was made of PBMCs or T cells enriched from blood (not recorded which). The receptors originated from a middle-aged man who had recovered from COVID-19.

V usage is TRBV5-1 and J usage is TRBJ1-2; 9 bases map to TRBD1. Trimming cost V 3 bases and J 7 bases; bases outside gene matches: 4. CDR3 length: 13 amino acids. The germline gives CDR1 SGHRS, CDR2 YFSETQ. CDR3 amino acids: CASSYGTGTGYTF. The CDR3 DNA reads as TGCGCCAGCAGCTACGGGACAGGGACTGGCTACACCTTC.

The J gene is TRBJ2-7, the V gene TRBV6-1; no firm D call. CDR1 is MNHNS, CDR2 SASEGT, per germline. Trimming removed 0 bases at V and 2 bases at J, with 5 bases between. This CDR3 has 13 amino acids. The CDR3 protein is CASSEAIPYEQYF. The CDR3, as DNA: TGTGCCAGCAGTGAAGCCATCCCCTACGAGCAGTACTTC.

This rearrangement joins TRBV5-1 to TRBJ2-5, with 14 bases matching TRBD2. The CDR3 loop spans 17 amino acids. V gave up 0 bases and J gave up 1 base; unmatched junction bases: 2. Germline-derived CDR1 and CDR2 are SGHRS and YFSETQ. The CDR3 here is CASSLAGLAGGQETQYF. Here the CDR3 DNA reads TGCGCCAGCAGCTTGGCCGGACTAGCGGGGGGCCAAGAGACCCAGTACTTC.

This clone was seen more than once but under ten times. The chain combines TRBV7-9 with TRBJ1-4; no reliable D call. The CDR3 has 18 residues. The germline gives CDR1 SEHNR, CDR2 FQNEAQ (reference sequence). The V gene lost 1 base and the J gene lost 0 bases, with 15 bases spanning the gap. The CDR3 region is CASSLGLRKEATNEKLFF. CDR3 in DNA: TGTGCCAGCAGCTTAGGGTTGCGGAAGGAAGCAACTAATGAAAAACTGTTTTTT.

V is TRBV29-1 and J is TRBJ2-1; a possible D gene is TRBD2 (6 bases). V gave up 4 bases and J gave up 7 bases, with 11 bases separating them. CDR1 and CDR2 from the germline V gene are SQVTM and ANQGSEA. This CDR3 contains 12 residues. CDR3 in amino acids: CSVGWGVNEQFF. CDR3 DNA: TGCAGCGTTGGTTGGGGGGTGAATGAGCAGTTCTTC.

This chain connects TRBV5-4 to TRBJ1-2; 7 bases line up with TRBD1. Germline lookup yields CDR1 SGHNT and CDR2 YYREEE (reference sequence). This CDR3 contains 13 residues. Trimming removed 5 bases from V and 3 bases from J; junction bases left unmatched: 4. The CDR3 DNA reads TGTGCCAGCAGTAGGGACAGCGACTATGGCTACACCTTC. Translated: CASSRDSDYGYTF.

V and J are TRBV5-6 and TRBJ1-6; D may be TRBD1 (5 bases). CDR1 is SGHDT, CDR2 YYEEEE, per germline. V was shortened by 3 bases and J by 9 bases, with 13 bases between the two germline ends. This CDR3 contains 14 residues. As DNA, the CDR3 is TGTGCCAGCAGCTCGTCCCGGGGGGGTTCACCCCTCCACTTT. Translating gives CASSSSRGGSPLHF.

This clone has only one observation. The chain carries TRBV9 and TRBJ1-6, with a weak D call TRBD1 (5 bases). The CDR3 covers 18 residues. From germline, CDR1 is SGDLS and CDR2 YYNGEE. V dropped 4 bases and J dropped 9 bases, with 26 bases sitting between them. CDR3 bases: TGTGCCAGCAGCCGATTTCTCAGGGAAGACAAACTTTCTTCACCCCTCCACTTT. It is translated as CASSRFLREDKLSSPLHF.

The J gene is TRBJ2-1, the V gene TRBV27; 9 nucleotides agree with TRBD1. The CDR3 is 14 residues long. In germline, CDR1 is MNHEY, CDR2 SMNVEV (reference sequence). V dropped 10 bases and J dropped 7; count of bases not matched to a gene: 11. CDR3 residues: CATSPRDRANEQFF. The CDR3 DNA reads TGTGCCACCTCTCCCCGGGACAGGGCGAATGAGCAGTTCTTC.

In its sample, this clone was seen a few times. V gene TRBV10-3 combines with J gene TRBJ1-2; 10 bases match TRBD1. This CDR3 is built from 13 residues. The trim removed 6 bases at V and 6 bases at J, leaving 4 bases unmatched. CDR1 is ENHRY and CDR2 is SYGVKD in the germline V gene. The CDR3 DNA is TGTGCCATCAGCGAGACAGGGGGCGATGGCTACACCTTC. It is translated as CAISETGGDGYTF.

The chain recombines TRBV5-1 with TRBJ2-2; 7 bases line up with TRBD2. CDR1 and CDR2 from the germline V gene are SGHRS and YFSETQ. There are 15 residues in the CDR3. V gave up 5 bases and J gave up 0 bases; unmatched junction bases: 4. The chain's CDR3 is CASRGGASNTGELFF. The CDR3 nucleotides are TGCGCCAGCAGGGGAGGGGCTTCGAACACCGGGGAGCTGTTTTTT.

The CDR3 sequence: CASSPTPPAGGETQYF. CDR3 nucleotides: TGTGCCAGCTCACCCACGCCCCCAGCGGGCGGGGAGACCCAGTACTTC. The V and J genes are TRBV18 and TRBJ2-5; perhaps TRBD2 as D (6 bases). The V and J ends lost 3 bases and 5 bases respectively, with 19 bases between them. Germline V gene lookup returns CDR1 KGHSH and CDR2 LQKENI. The CDR3 is made up of 16 amino acids.

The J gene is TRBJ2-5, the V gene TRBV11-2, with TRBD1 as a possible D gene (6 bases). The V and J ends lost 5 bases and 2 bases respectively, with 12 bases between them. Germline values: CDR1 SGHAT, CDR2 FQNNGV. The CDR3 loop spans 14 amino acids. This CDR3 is CASSPPTGQETQYF. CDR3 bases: TGTGCCAGCAGCCCACCAACAGGGCAAGAGACCCAGTACTTC.

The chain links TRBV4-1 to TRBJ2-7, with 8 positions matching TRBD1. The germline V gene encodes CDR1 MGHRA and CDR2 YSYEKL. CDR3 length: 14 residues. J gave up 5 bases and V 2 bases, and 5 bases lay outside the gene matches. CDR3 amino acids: CASSQPTGGNEQYF. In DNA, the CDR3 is TGCGCCAGCAGCCAACCCACAGGGGGAAACGAGCAGTACTTC.

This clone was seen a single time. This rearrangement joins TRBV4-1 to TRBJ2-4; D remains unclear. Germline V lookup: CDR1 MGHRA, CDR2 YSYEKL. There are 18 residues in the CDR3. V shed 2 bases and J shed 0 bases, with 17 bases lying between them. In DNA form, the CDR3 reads TGCGCCAGCAGCCAACCCTACTCGGAGCGTCTAGCCAAAAACATTCAGTACTTC. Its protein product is CASSQPYSERLAKNIQYF.

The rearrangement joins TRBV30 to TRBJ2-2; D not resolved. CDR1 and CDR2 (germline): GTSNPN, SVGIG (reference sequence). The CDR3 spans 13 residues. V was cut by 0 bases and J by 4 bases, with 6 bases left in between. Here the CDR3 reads CAWSVRVTGELFF. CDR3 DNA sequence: TGTGCCTGGAGTGTACGAGTCACCGGGGAGCTGTTTTTT.

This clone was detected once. The CDR3 bases are TGTGCCAGCAGCGGACTAGCGGGGGGCACCGGGGAGCTGTTTTTT. It specifies CASSGLAGGTGELFF. The chain couples TRBV2 to TRBJ2-2, with TRBD2 identical over 14 bases. Germline CDR1 and CDR2: SNHLY and FYNNEI. This CDR3 region has 15 residues. V lost 6 bases to trimming and J lost 4 bases; unmatched junction nucleotides: 1.

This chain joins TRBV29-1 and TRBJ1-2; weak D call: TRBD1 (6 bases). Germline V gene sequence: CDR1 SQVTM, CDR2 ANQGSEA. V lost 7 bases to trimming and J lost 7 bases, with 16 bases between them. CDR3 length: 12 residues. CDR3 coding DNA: TGCAGCGGAGAGCGGGGGCTGGGTGGCTACACCTTC. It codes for CSGERGLGGYTF.

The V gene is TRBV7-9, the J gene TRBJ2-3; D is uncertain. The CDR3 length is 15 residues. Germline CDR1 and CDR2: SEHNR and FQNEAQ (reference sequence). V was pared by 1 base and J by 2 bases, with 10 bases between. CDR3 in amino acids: CASSLDGSPTDTQYF. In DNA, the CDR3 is TGTGCCAGCAGCTTAGACGGGTCACCCACAGATACGCAGTATTTT.

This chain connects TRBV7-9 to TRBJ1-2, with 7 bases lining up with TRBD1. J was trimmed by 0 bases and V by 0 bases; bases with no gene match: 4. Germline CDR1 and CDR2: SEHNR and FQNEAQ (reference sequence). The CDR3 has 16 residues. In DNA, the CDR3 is TGTGCCAGCAGCTTAGCCGGGACAGTAACTAACTATGGCTACACCTTC. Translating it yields CASSLAGTVTNYGYTF.

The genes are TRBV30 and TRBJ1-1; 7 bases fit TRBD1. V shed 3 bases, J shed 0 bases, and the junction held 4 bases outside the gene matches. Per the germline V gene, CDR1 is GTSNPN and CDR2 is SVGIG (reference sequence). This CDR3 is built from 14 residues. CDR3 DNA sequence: TGTGCCTGGAGGAGGACAGGCATGAACACTGAAGCTTTCTTT. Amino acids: CAWRRTGMNTEAFF.

CDR3 bases: TGTGCCAGCAGCCCGGGACAGGGGCATGGCTACACCTTC. Protein product: CASSPGQGHGYTF. This chain links TRBV5-4 with TRBJ1-2; 10 bases are a match to TRBD1. Trimming cost V 4 bases and J 6 bases; bases outside gene matches: 3. The CDR3 runs to 13 residues. The germline V gene has CDR1 SGHNT and CDR2 YYREEE (reference sequence).

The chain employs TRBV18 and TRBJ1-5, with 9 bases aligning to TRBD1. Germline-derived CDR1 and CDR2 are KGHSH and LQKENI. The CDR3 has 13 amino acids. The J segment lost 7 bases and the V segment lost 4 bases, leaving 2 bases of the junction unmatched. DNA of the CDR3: TGTGCCAGCTCACGGGACAGGGAACAGCCCCAGCATTTT. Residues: CASSRDREQPQHF.

The CDR3 DNA reads TGTGCCAGCAGCCAAGATATAGGACCGATCGGGGGCTATGGCTACACCTTC. Its protein is CASSQDIGPIGGYGYTF. This chain joins TRBV4-2 and TRBJ1-2, with D perhaps TRBD1 (5 bases). Germline CDR1 LGHNA, CDR2 YNFKEQ. This CDR3 is built from 17 residues. Trimming cost V 0 bases and J 4 bases, with 18 bases left between them.

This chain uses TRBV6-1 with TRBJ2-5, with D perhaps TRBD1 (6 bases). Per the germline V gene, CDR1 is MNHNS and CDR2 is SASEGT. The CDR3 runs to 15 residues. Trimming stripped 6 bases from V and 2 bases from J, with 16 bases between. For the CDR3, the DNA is TGTGCCAGCAGCCGAGACAGGAAAGGACAAGAGACCCAGTACTTC. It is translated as CASSRDRKGQETQYF.

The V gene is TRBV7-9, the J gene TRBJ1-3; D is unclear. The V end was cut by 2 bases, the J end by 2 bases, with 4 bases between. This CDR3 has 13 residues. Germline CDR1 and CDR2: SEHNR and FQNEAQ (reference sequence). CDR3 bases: TGTGCCAGCAGCTTAACTGCTGGAAACACCATATATTTT. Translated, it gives CASSLTAGNTIYF. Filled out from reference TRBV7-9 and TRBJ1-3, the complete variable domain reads DTGVSQNPRHKITKRGQNVTFRCDPISEHNRLYWYRQTLGQGPEFLTYFQNEAQLEKSRLLSDRFSAERPKGSFSTLEIQRTEQGDSAMYLCASSLTAGNTIYFGEGSWLTVV.

The CDR3 loop reads CASRHTGTTLYSNQPQHF. CDR3 nucleotide sequence: TGTGCCAGCCGACATACAGGGACCACTTTATATAGCAATCAGCCCCAGCATTTT. This chain joins TRBV19 and TRBJ1-5; a possible D gene is TRBD1 (6 bases). The germline CDR1 and CDR2 sequences are LNHDA and SQIVND (reference sequence). This CDR3 contains 18 residues. Trimming removed 9 bases at V and 0 bases at J, with 24 bases between.

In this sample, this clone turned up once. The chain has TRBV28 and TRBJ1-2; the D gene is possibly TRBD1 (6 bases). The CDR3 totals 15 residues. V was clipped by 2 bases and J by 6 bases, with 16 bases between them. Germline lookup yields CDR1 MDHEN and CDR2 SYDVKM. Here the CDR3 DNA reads TGTGCCAGCAGTTTACTGGGGGCAAGGGTAGATGGCTACACCTTC. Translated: CASSLLGARVDGYTF.

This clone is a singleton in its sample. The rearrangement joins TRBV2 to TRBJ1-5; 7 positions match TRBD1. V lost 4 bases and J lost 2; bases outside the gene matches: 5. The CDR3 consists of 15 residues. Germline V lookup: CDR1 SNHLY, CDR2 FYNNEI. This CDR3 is CASSVLGQGNQPQHF. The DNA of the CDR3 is TGTGCCAGCAGTGTCCTCGGACAGGGCAATCAGCCCCAGCATTTT.